These 27 T cell receptor beta chains came from one sample sequenced in a study of beta chain features in type 1 diabetes. Study-level points and caveats: Type 1 diabetes patients showed a moderate but significant shortening of TCRB CDR3s in all four CD4+ subsets.

These receptors are not linked to any known antigen. The sequenced template was cDNA made from the entire isolated RNA. Clones were sequenced by immunoSEQ multiplex PCR, and TCRdb holds only the in-frame ones, with some missing. This sample yields 600,000 to 750,000 clones, of which over 10% are seen a single time; about 0.11% belongs to the top ten. The specimen sequenced was naive CD4+ T cells from blood. These receptors all stem from a young man with type 1 diabetes.

The chain employs TRBV5-1 and TRBJ2-1, with 11 nucleotides matching TRBD2. The CDR3 totals 16 residues. The germline V gene encodes CDR1 SGHRS and CDR2 YFSETQ. Unmatched junction bases numbered 8, after V lost 0 bases and J lost 9 bases. CDR3 coding DNA: TGCGCCAGCAGCTTGGCACTAGCGGGGGAAAGGAGTGAGCAGTTCTTC. Translated, it gives CASSLALAGERSEQFF.

This clone was seen a handful of times. V usage is TRBV7-9 and J usage is TRBJ1-2; D is ambiguous. Germline V gene lookup returns CDR1 SEHNR and CDR2 FQNEAQ (reference sequence). The V end was cut by 7 bases, the J end by 7 bases, with 16 bases between. The CDR3 runs 13 residues. CDR3 nucleotides: TGTGCCAGCACCGCCTGGGTGGAGAGTGGCTACACCTTC. Its translation: CASTAWVESGYTF.

A few counts support this clone. The chain carries TRBV5-8 and TRBJ2-2; D gene unclear. Trimming removed 2 bases at V and 6 bases at J, with 14 bases between. Germline lookup yields CDR1 SGHTS and CDR2 YDEGEE. CDR3 size: 15 residues. This CDR3 reads CASSFGPRIAGELFF. The CDR3 DNA follows: TGTGCCAGCAGCTTCGGTCCGAGGATCGCCGGGGAGCTGTTTTTT.

This rearrangement joins TRBV28 to TRBJ2-5; no clear D. Germline loops: CDR1 MDHEN, CDR2 SYDVKM. Between the trimmed V and J ends, which lost 6 bases and 2 bases, there was a span of 10 bases. This CDR3 is built from 13 residues. The DNA of the CDR3 is TGTGCCAGCAGGAACCCGGGTCAAGAGACCCAGTACTTC. Protein product: CASRNPGQETQYF.

This clone was seen a few times. The CDR3 coding sequence is TGTGCCAGCAGCCTCCAGGGGTACAATGAGCAGTTCTTC. Its protein is CASSLQGYNEQFF. V usage is TRBV11-2 and J usage is TRBJ2-1; maybe TRBD1 (6 bases). The germline V and J ends were trimmed by 5 bases and 4 bases, with 9 bases remaining between them. CDR1 is SGHAT, CDR2 FQNNGV, per germline. There are 13 residues in the CDR3.

This clone has a handful of counts. The chain links TRBV4-3 to TRBJ1-3; D gene ambiguous. The CDR3 loop spans 15 amino acids. Germline V gene sequence: CDR1 LGHNA, CDR2 YSLEER. Trimming stripped 0 bases from V and 4 bases from J, with 10 bases between. CDR3 residues: CASSQDLRGGNTIYF. CDR3 DNA sequence: TGCGCCAGCAGCCAAGATCTAAGAGGCGGAAACACCATATATTTT.

The chain is built from TRBV5-1 and TRBJ2-7; D gene ambiguous. V was cut by 1 base and J by 2 bases, with 10 bases left in between. The CDR3 is 14 residues long. CDR1 is SGHRS and CDR2 is YFSETQ in the germline V gene. Here the CDR3 reads CASSLLTDTYEQYF. CDR3 sequence (DNA): TGCGCCAGCAGCTTGCTAACAGACACCTACGAGCAGTACTTC.

This clone has only a few counts. V usage is TRBV6-6 and J usage is TRBJ2-3, with 11 bases aligning to TRBD2. Germline V CDR1 and CDR2: MNHNY, SVGAGI (reference sequence). J lost 4 bases, V lost 3 bases, and 3 bases had no gene match. This CDR3 comprises 15 residues. The CDR3 reads CASSYSGGGSDTQYF. CDR3 nucleotides: TGTGCCAGCAGTTATAGCGGGGGGGGTTCAGATACGCAGTATTTT.

This clone was counted a few times. The chain carries TRBV28 and TRBJ2-5, with D unresolved. The V end lost 6 bases, the J end lost 2 bases, and 4 bases lay between the germline ends. The CDR3 length is 11 residues. CDR1 and CDR2 (germline): MDHEN, SYDVKM. The CDR3 DNA sequence: TGTGCCAGCAGCAATCAAGAGACCCAGTACTTC. Translated, it gives CASSNQETQYF.

This clone showed up just a few times. The chain recombines TRBV18 with TRBJ1-2; D call uncertain. The V end was cut by 6 bases, the J end by 5 bases, with 7 bases between. This CDR3 has 11 amino acids. Germline V gene data show CDR1 as KGHSH and CDR2 as LQKENI. CDR3 nucleotide sequence: TGTGCCAGCTCCCCCTCTTATGGCTACACCTTC. Translating it yields CASSPSYGYTF. Drawing the rest from reference TRBV18 and TRBJ1-2, the complete variable domain is NAGVMQNPRHLVRRRGQEARLRCSPMKGHSHVYWYRQLPEEGLKFMVYLQKENIIDESGMPKERFSAEFPKEGPSILRIQQVVRGDSAAYFCASSPSYGYTFGSGTRLTVV.

This chain links TRBV7-9 with TRBJ1-1; D is unclear. Germline assignment: CDR1 SEHNR and CDR2 FQNEAQ (reference sequence). Trimming removed 5 bases at V and 8 bases at J, with 12 bases between. The CDR3 is made up of 12 amino acids. CDR3 bases: TGTGCCAGCAGCCGCGGTCGGACCGAAGCTTTCTTT. Amino acids: CASSRGRTEAFF. The variable domain in full, completed from reference TRBV7-9 and TRBJ1-1, reads DTGVSQNPRHKITKRGQNVTFRCDPISEHNRLYWYRQTLGQGPEFLTYFQNEAQLEKSRLLSDRFSAERPKGSFSTLEIQRTEQGDSAMYLCASSRGRTEAFFGQGTRLTVV.

This clone came up a few times. This chain connects TRBV12-5 to TRBJ2-5; a weak D match, TRBD2 (5 bases). Germline V gene data show CDR1 as LGHNT and CDR2 as FRNRAP. The CDR3 has 11 residues. V was clipped by 7 bases and J by 4 bases, with 7 bases between them. CDR3 residues: CASAGLETQYF. The CDR3 nucleotides are TGTGCTAGTGCGGGGTTAGAGACCCAGTACTTC. The full variable domain, its missing parts supplied by reference TRBV12-5 and TRBJ2-5, is DARVTQTPRHKVTEMGQEVTMRCQPILGHNTVFWYRQTMMQGLELLAYFRNRAPLDDSGMPKDRFSAEMPDATLATLKIQPSEPRDSAVYFCASAGLETQYFGPGTRLLVL.

The J gene is TRBJ1-2, the V gene TRBV13; 9 bases match TRBD1. Germline values: CDR1 PRHDT, CDR2 FYEKMQ (reference sequence). The CDR3 is made up of 16 amino acids. J lost 4 bases, V lost 3 bases, and 9 bases had no gene match. The CDR3 DNA is TGTGCCAGCAGCTTTATCCCGGGACAGGGTTTCTATGGCTACACCTTC. Its protein product is CASSFIPGQGFYGYTF.

The V and J genes are TRBV30 and TRBJ2-7; D may correspond to TRBD1 or TRBD2 (5 bases each). The CDR3 spans 15 residues. The germline gives CDR1 GTSNPN, CDR2 SVGIG (reference sequence). Trimming removed 3 bases at V and 5 bases at J, with 20 bases between. The CDR3 bases are TGTGCCTGGAGCCCCCTCCGGGACCTGGGGAACGAGCAGTACTTC. This codes for CAWSPLRDLGNEQYF.

This clone appeared a few times. The chain combines TRBV4-3 with TRBJ2-7; no definite D call. This CDR3 contains 13 residues. The germline V gene has CDR1 LGHNA and CDR2 YSLEER. Trimming took 0 bases from V and 7 from J, leaving 10 bases between them. Here the CDR3 reads CASSQDPWAEQYF. CDR3 coding DNA: TGCGCCAGCAGCCAAGATCCGTGGGCAGAGCAGTACTTC.

The chain combines TRBV7-9 with TRBJ1-6; TRBD1 is a possible D gene (6 bases). Germline values: CDR1 SEHNR, CDR2 FQNEAQ (reference sequence). V gave up 3 bases and J gave up 5 bases, with 14 bases separating them. This CDR3 spans 16 amino acids. This chain's CDR3 is CASSFRTGGNNSPLHF. The CDR3 DNA is TGTGCCAGCAGCTTTCGAACCGGGGGCAATAATTCACCCCTCCACTTT.

V gene TRBV18 combines with J gene TRBJ2-7, with 10 bases identical to TRBD2. With 6 bases clipped from V and 0 bases from J, the junction kept 2 bases outside the gene matches. This CDR3 comprises 14 residues. The V gene's germline CDR1 is KGHSH and CDR2 LQKENI. The CDR3 reads CASSTSGDSYEQYF. For the CDR3, the DNA is TGTGCCAGCTCCACTAGCGGGGACTCCTACGAGCAGTACTTC.

This clone was detected only a few times. V and J are TRBV18 and TRBJ2-1; D gene unclear. CDR1 and CDR2 (germline): KGHSH, LQKENI. V shed 6 bases and J shed 4 bases, with 10 bases lying between them. This CDR3 has 13 residues. CDR3 DNA: TGTGCCAGCTCCCCAGCCGAGTACAATGAGCAGTTCTTC. It yields the protein CASSPAEYNEQFF.

This rearrangement joins TRBV11-2 to TRBJ2-7, with 9 positions matching TRBD2. V gave up 3 bases and J gave up 2 bases; unmatched junction bases: 14. Germline V gives CDR1 SGHAT, CDR2 FQNNGV. The CDR3 spans 18 residues. In nucleotides, the CDR3 is TGTGCCAGCAGCTTGAGGGGACCTAGCGGGGTCCTCCCCTACGAGCAGTACTTC. Amino acid sequence: CASSLRGPSGVLPYEQYF.

The chain links TRBV28 to TRBJ2-7; TRBD1 matches at 10 bases. With 5 bases clipped from V and 1 base from J, the junction kept 8 bases outside the gene matches. Germline loops: CDR1 MDHEN, CDR2 SYDVKM. This CDR3 has 16 amino acids. The CDR3 reads CASSRDRGVRSYEQYF. The CDR3 region has the DNA TGTGCCAGCAGTAGGGACAGGGGAGTGAGGTCCTACGAGCAGTACTTC. Variable domain in full (rest from reference TRBV28 and TRBJ2-7): DVKVTQSSRYLVKRTGEKVFLECVQDMDHENMFWYRQDPGLGLRLIYFSYDVKMKEKGDIPEGYSVSREKKERFSLILESASTNQTSMYLCASSRDRGVRSYEQYFGPGTRLTVT.

The chain is built from TRBV25-1 and TRBJ1-4; D perhaps matches TRBD1 (5 bases). The length of the CDR3 is 15 residues. V lost 1 base and J 3 bases, leaving 9 bases between the germline ends. Germline loops: CDR1 MGHDK, CDR2 SYGVNS. The chain's CDR3 is CASSEWSGSNEKLFF. In DNA form, the CDR3 reads TGTGCCAGCAGTGAATGGTCAGGGTCTAATGAAAAACTGTTTTTT.

The chain recombines TRBV4-2 with TRBJ1-5, with 12 nucleotides matching TRBD1. The CDR3 spans 19 residues. Germline CDR1 reads LGHNA; CDR2 reads YNFKEQ. Trimming removed 2 bases from V and 0 bases from J; junction bases left unmatched: 8. The DNA for the CDR3 is TGTGCCAGCAGCCAAACCGGGACAGGGGGCGGGAATAGCAATCAGCCCCAGCATTTT. Its translation is CASSQTGTGGGNSNQPQHF.

A few counts support this clone. The chain employs TRBV19 and TRBJ2-2, with D unclear. CDR1 LNHDA and CDR2 SQIVND come from the germline V gene (reference sequence). V lost 3 bases, J lost 9 bases, and 5 bases lay in between. This CDR3 is built from 11 residues. The CDR3 reads CASSMDRELFF. CDR3 nucleotides: TGTGCCAGTAGTATGGACCGGGAGCTGTTTTTT.

The chain links TRBV29-1 to TRBJ1-4; D perhaps matches TRBD1 (5 bases). The ends were cut back, 6 bases at V and 7 bases at J, with 18 bases in the middle. The germline V gene encodes CDR1 SQVTM and CDR2 ANQGSEA. This CDR3 comprises 14 residues. CDR3 nucleotides: TGCAGCGTACATTCGGGGGGGTACGGTGAAAAACTGTTTTTT. Translating it yields CSVHSGGYGEKLFF.

The V gene is TRBV19, the J gene TRBJ2-1; a weak D match, TRBD1 (5 bases). V was cut by 2 bases and J by 4 bases, with 6 bases left in between. The CDR3 length is 13 residues. Looked up from germline, CDR1 is LNHDA and CDR2 is SQIVND (reference sequence). Here the CDR3 reads CASSIQGYNEQFF. For the CDR3, the DNA is TGTGCCAGTAGTATACAGGGTTACAATGAGCAGTTCTTC.

The CDR3 DNA sequence: TGTGCCAGCAGCGTAGCCGCTAGCGTAACCTACAATGAGCAGTTCTTC. Amino acids: CASSVAASVTYNEQFF. The chain has TRBV9 and TRBJ2-1; D perhaps matches TRBD2 (6 bases). Between the trimmed V and J ends, which lost 0 bases and 2 bases, there was a span of 12 bases. There are 16 residues in the CDR3. Germline-derived CDR1 and CDR2 are SGDLS and YYNGEE.

This clone turned up a few times. The J gene is TRBJ2-3, the V gene TRBV19; D uncertain. The V gene lost 8 bases and the J gene lost 2 bases, with 14 bases spanning the gap. The CDR3 has 14 amino acids. Looked up from germline, CDR1 is LNHDA and CDR2 is SQIVND (reference sequence). CDR3 loop: CASSVPSNTDTQYF. CDR3 DNA: TGTGCCAGTTCCGTCCCCAGCAACACAGATACGCAGTATTTT.